A single sample gave rise to the 21 T cell receptor beta chains below, sequenced in a study of blood T cell repertoires in COVID-19. Measured with immunoSEQ multiplex PCR; TCRdb has only the in-frame clones, and not every one. The data hold some 200,000 clones, with under 90% observed a single time. The sample taken for sequencing was peripheral blood. These receptors were obtained from a man between 25 and 39 years old with active or convalescent COVID-19.

This chain joins TRBV2 and TRBJ1-2, with D perhaps matching TRBD1 (5 bases). Germline V lookup: CDR1 SNHLY, CDR2 FYNNEI. Trimming removed 5 bases at V and 2 bases at J, with 9 bases between. There are 13 residues in the CDR3. In nucleotides, the CDR3 is TGTGCCAGCAGTAGACAGCTGAACTATGGCTACACCTTC. It codes for CASSRQLNYGYTF. The whole variable domain, remainder taken from reference TRBV2 and TRBJ1-2, is EPEVTQTPSHQVTQMGQEVILRCVPISNHLYFYWYRQILGQKVEFLVSFYNNEISEKSEIFDDQFSVERPDGSNFTLKIRSTKLEDSAMYFCASSRQLNYGYTFGSGTRLTVV.

The gene calls are TRBV7-2 and TRBJ2-3, with TRBD2 matching 8 bases. This CDR3 region has 16 residues. Germline V lookup: CDR1 SGHTA, CDR2 FQGNSA. The V gene end was trimmed by 6 bases and the J gene end by 3 bases; junction bases not matched to a gene: 11. DNA for the CDR3: TGTGCCAGCAGGAAGGGTAGACTAGCGTCAACAGATACGCAGTATTTT. Translating gives CASRKGRLASTDTQYF.

There are a few counts of this clone. The genes are TRBV19 and TRBJ2-1; 8 bases match TRBD2. The CDR3 consists of 14 residues. V gave up 6 bases and J gave up 8 bases; unmatched junction bases: 9. Germline values: CDR1 LNHDA, CDR2 SQIVND (reference sequence). The DNA of the CDR3 is TGTGCCAGTAGCTATCCCGGGGGGGGCGATGAGCAGTTCTTC. Its protein product is CASSYPGGGDEQFF.

V usage is TRBV25-1 and J usage is TRBJ1-5; D unclear. The V end lost 5 bases, the J end lost 2 bases, and 7 bases lay between the germline ends. Germline V lookup: CDR1 MGHDK, CDR2 SYGVNS. The CDR3 loop spans 13 amino acids. The DNA of the CDR3 is TGTGCCAGCAGTATCCGGGGCAATCAGCCCCAGCATTTT. Encoded protein: CASSIRGNQPQHF.

The chain has TRBV3-1 (or the pseudogene TRBV3-2) and TRBJ2-1, with 13 positions matching TRBD2. Germline CDR1 LGHDT, CDR2 YNNKEL (reference sequence). The length of the CDR3 is 19 residues. V gave up 6 bases and J gave up 1 base; unmatched junction bases: 12. The CDR3 bases are TGTGCCAGCAGGGGTGGTACTAGCGGGGGGGCCTATTCCTACAATGAGCAGTTCTTC. It is translated as CASRGGTSGGAYSYNEQFF.

This sequence joins TRBV15 and TRBJ1-2; the D is unclear. There are 16 residues in the CDR3. V was cut by 0 bases and J by 3 bases, with 14 bases left in between. Germline lookup yields CDR1 LNHNV and CDR2 YYDKDF (reference sequence). CDR3: CATSRERGAAHYGYTF. The CDR3, as DNA: TGTGCCACCAGCAGAGAGAGAGGAGCAGCCCACTATGGCTACACCTTC.

V is TRBV2 and J is TRBJ1-2; no definite D call. The CDR3 sequence is 14 residues long. V lost 5 bases to trimming and J lost 0 bases, with 10 bases between them. The germline V gene encodes CDR1 SNHLY and CDR2 FYNNEI. The CDR3 reads CASSTRGANYGYTF. In DNA form, the CDR3 reads TGTGCCAGCAGTACCCGGGGAGCTAACTATGGCTACACCTTC.

Only one count was recorded for this clone. The chain joins TRBV24-1 to TRBJ2-2; D call uncertain. V shed 4 bases and J shed 0 bases, with 8 bases lying between them. The CDR3 is made up of 15 amino acids. Per the germline V gene, CDR1 is KGHDR and CDR2 is SFDVKD. In nucleotides, the CDR3 is TGTGCCACCAGTGAAGCTGGGCCGAACACCGGGGAGCTGTTTTTT. Translated: CATSEAGPNTGELFF.

This chain uses TRBV6-6 with TRBJ1-5, with D possibly matching TRBD1 (5 bases). Germline assignment: CDR1 MNHNY and CDR2 SVGAGI (reference sequence). The V gene lost 4 bases and the J gene lost 1 base, with 11 bases spanning the gap. This CDR3 region has 15 residues. CDR3 residues: CASSSREVSNQPQHF. The CDR3 nucleotides read TGTGCCAGCAGTTCCAGGGAGGTGAGCAATCAGCCCCAGCATTTT.

The CDR3 reads CASSFASGFNNEQFF. CDR3 DNA sequence: TGTGCCAGCAGCTTCGCTAGCGGGTTTAACAATGAGCAGTTCTTC. The chain carries TRBV7-2 and TRBJ2-1; 8 bases align to TRBD2. Trimming removed 3 bases from V and 5 bases from J; junction bases left unmatched: 6. CDR3 length equals 15 residues. Germline V gene sequence: CDR1 SGHTA, CDR2 FQGNSA.

The rearrangement uses TRBV4-1 and TRBJ2-7, with TRBD2 matching over 9 bases. V shed 4 bases and J 0 bases; nucleotides not matched to a gene: 4. The CDR3 loop spans 15 amino acids. In germline, CDR1 is MGHRA, CDR2 YSYEKL. The CDR3 here is CASSLSGGTSYEQYF. CDR3 sequence (DNA): TGCGCCAGCAGCCTTAGCGGGGGCACCTCCTACGAGCAGTACTTC.

V is TRBV30 and J is TRBJ1-4; maybe TRBD1 (6 bases). V lost 6 bases and J 3 bases, leaving 11 bases between the germline ends. Germline-derived CDR1 and CDR2 are GTSNPN and SVGIG (reference sequence). There are 13 residues in the CDR3. DNA of the CDR3: TGTGCCTGCACAGGGCCTTCTAATGAAAAACTGTTTTTT. Residues: CACTGPSNEKLFF. The full variable domain, its missing parts supplied by reference TRBV30 and TRBJ1-4, is SQTIHQWPATLVQPVGSPLSLECTVEGTSNPNLYWYRQAAGRGLQLLFYSVGIGQISSEVPQNLSASRPQDRQFILSSKKLLLSDSGFYLCACTGPSNEKLFFGSGTQLSVL.

V usage is TRBV7-9 and J usage is TRBJ2-7; 11 bases match TRBD1. The CDR3 extends over 13 amino acids. Germline assignment: CDR1 SEHNR and CDR2 FQNEAQ (reference sequence). The V gene end was trimmed by 4 bases and the J gene end by 7 bases; junction bases not matched to a gene: 3. CDR3 loop: CASSSDRGREQYF. In DNA form, the CDR3 reads TGTGCCAGCAGCTCGGACAGGGGGCGGGAGCAGTACTTC.

The gene calls are TRBV6-1 and TRBJ1-2, with 11 bases lining up with TRBD1. Germline CDR1 and CDR2: MNHNS and SASEGT. V shed 2 bases and J 0 bases; nucleotides not matched to a gene: 2. This CDR3 has 16 amino acids. The CDR3 nucleotides are TGTGCCAGCAGTGAAACGGGACAGGGGGCTAACTATGGCTACACCTTC. Translating it yields CASSETGQGANYGYTF.

A single count supports this clone. The CDR3, as DNA: TGTGCCACCAGTGATTCCCTGGGACAGGGGCGTAACACCGGGGAGCTGTTTTTT. Translation: CATSDSLGQGRNTGELFF. The chain combines TRBV24-1 with TRBJ2-2, with 10 bases matching TRBD1. In germline, CDR1 is KGHDR, CDR2 SFDVKD. V gave up 2 bases and J gave up 2 bases; unmatched junction bases: 7. This CDR3 spans 18 amino acids.

CDR3 DNA: TGTGCCAGCAGTGAATCAGGGGGCATCACTGAAGCTTTCTTT. Its protein product is CASSESGGITEAFF. The V gene is TRBV6-4, the J gene TRBJ1-1; TRBD1 agrees at 8 bases. The ends lost 3 bases at V and 4 bases at J; junction bases unmatched: 4. This CDR3 region has 14 residues. Germline V gene data show CDR1 as MRHNA and CDR2 as SNTAGT.

The V and J genes are TRBV3-1 (or the pseudogene TRBV3-2) and TRBJ1-4; D unresolved. CDR1 and CDR2 (germline): LGHDT, YNNKEL (reference sequence). The CDR3 runs to 12 residues. Trimming stripped 4 bases from V and 6 bases from J, with 6 bases between. CDR3 protein: CASSRSDEKLFF. The CDR3 nucleotides are TGTGCCAGCAGCCGCTCAGATGAAAAACTGTTTTTT.

This sequence joins TRBV5-1 and TRBJ1-2; 9 bases are a match to TRBD1. V lost 0 bases, J lost 5 bases, and 5 bases stayed unmatched. Germline assignment: CDR1 SGHRS and CDR2 YFSETQ. The CDR3 has 15 amino acids. As DNA, the CDR3 is TGCGCCAGCAGCTTGGAAATTGGACAGGGGTATGGCTACACCTTC. Its protein product is CASSLEIGQGYGYTF.

The genes are TRBV7-9 and TRBJ2-1; D not resolved. The germline V and J ends were trimmed by 1 base and 5 bases, with 6 bases remaining between them. The length of the CDR3 is 13 residues. Germline V lookup: CDR1 SEHNR, CDR2 FQNEAQ (reference sequence). CDR3 nucleotide sequence: TGTGCCAGCAGCTTAGTTGGGCACAATGAGCAGTTCTTC. Translating gives CASSLVGHNEQFF.

This rearrangement joins TRBV7-8 to TRBJ2-5; D is ambiguous. Germline-derived CDR1 and CDR2 are SGHVS and FQNEAQ. V was trimmed by 4 bases and J by 7 bases, leaving 19 bases between them. The CDR3 contains 15 residues. The DNA of the CDR3 is TGTGCCAGCAGCTCCGGGTCTCCCCCTGAAGGGACCCAGTACTTC. This gives the protein CASSSGSPPEGTQYF.

This chain connects TRBV14 to TRBJ1-2; D uncertain. V was pared by 0 bases and J by 8 bases, with 10 bases between. Germline CDR1 reads SGHDN; CDR2 reads FVKESK. CDR3 length: 13 residues. DNA for the CDR3: TGTGCCAGCAGCCAAGAAGGCAGGTTGGGCTACACCTTC. This translates into CASSQEGRLGYTF.